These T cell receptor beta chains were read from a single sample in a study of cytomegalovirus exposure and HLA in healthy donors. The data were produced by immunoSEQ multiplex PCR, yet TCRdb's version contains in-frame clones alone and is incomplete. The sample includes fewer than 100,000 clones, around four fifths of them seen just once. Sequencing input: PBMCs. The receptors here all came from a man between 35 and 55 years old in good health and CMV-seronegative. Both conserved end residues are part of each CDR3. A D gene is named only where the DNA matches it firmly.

TGCGCCAGCAGCCAAGATTGGACAGTCACTGAAGCTTTCTTT | CASSQDWTVTEAFF | TRBJ1-1 | TRBV4-1 | .
TGTGCCAGCGAAGAGGGGACTATCCCCTACGAGCAGTACTTC | CASEEGTIPYEQYF | TRBJ2-7 | TRBV7-2 | TRBD2
TGTGCCAGCAGCTTTCAGGGAGGAGATACGCAGTATTTT | CASSFQGGDTQYF | TRBJ2-3 | TRBV5-5 | .
TGTGCCAGTAGTATTCGGGGGGGCGCCGGACTAACATTCTCCTACGAGCAGTACTTC | CASSIRGGAGLTFSYEQYF | TRBJ2-7 | TRBV19 | TRBD2
TGCGCCAGCAGCTTGTTAGGACAGTTAAGGAATGAAAAACTGTTTTTT | CASSLLGQLRNEKLFF | TRBJ1-4 | TRBV5-1 | .
TGTGCCAGCAGCTCCCCGGGACAGGGGCGCTCCTACAATGAGCAGTTCTTC | CASSSPGQGRSYNEQFF | TRBJ2-1 | TRBV7-9 | TRBD1
TGTGCCAGCAGCGCTGAGGGCGGAAGCACAGATACGCAGTATTTT | CASSAEGGSTDTQYF | TRBJ2-3 | TRBV9 | .
TGCGCCAGCAGCCAAGTATCGTCTTTTGGAAACACCATATATTTT | CASSQVSSFGNTIYF | TRBJ1-3 | TRBV4-1 | .
TGCAGCGCCTGGACAGAGTACGAAAAACTGTTTTTT | CSAWTEYEKLFF | TRBJ1-4 | TRBV29-1 | .
TGTGCCAGCAGCCAAGATCGCTCTACAGGAAAATATGAGCAGTACTTC | CASSQDRSTGKYEQYF | TRBJ2-7 | TRBV14 | .